These 20 T cell receptor beta chains share one sample of origin, sequenced in a study of blood T cells in healthy people across ages (dated by TCRdb to between 2014 and 2017). Library preparation employed 5' RACE. This sample was sequenced with an Illumina HiSeq 2500. A second about 7 to 12 cycle PCR used a sample-barcoded 5' primer and a J-beta primer mix. TCRdb reprocessed the public reads (quality trimming at Q25 with fastp, clone calling with MiXCR) and kept in-frame beta chains. Rows matching on CDR3 protein sequence are summarized as one entry with the most common DNA and genes. In this sample the table shows 350,000 to 450,000 distinct CDR3 sequences, approximately 52% of which occur a single time. The ten largest account for over 40% of the sample. The sample consisted of blood. The origin of the receptors is a man aged 55-75 years in good health.

This clonotype has only a few counts. The V gene is TRBV29-1, the J gene TRBJ1-1; D not certain. Germline loops: CDR1 SQVTM, CDR2 ANQGSEA. The CDR3 spans 12 residues. Trimming took 4 bases from V and 3 from J, leaving 9 bases between them. The CDR3 here is CSVGHGDTEAFF. Here the CDR3 DNA reads TGCAGCGTTGGACACGGGGACACTGAAGCTTTCTTT. The full variable domain, in which reference TRBV29-1 and TRBJ1-1 provide the parts outside the CDR3, is SAVISQKPSRDICQRGTSLTIQCQVDSQVTMMFWYRQQPGQSLTLIATANQGSEATYESGFVIDKFPISRPNLTFSTLTVSNMSPEDSSIYLCSVGHGDTEAFFGQGTRLTVV.

The chain has TRBV29-1 and TRBJ2-5; D call uncertain. Trimming cost V 8 bases and J 1 base, with 11 bases left between them. The CDR3 is made up of 12 amino acids. Germline V gene sequence: CDR1 SQVTM, CDR2 ANQGSEA. CDR3 sequence reads: CSSLGSQETQYF. The CDR3 DNA reads as TGCAGCTCCCTCGGCAGCCAAGAGACCCAGTACTTC.

This clonotype came up a few times. J is TRBJ2-4 and V is TRBV13; D ambiguous. V gave up 1 base and J gave up 2 bases, with 9 bases separating them. The germline V gene has CDR1 PRHDT and CDR2 FYEKMQ (reference sequence). The CDR3 extends over 15 amino acids. CDR3 in DNA: TGTGCCAGCAGCTTAGAAGGCGGATCCAAAAACATTCAGTACTTC. Translated: CASSLEGGSKNIQYF.

The chain has TRBV6-5 and TRBJ2-5; 7 bases are shared with TRBD1. The CDR3 has 15 residues. The V gene end was trimmed by 2 bases and the J gene end by 2 bases; junction bases not matched to a gene: 5. Germline V gives CDR1 MNHEY, CDR2 SVGAGI. CDR3 amino acids: CASSYGATGQETQYF. DNA of the CDR3: TGTGCCAGCAGTTACGGGGCGACAGGGCAAGAGACCCAGTACTTC.

V usage is TRBV6-4 and J usage is TRBJ2-1; 8 nucleotides line up with TRBD1. V gave up 5 bases and J gave up 10 bases; unmatched junction bases: 13. The CDR3 extends over 15 amino acids. From germline, CDR1 is MRHNA and CDR2 SNTAGT. The CDR3 protein is CASSYRGQALGEQFF. The CDR3 DNA reads as TGTGCCAGCAGTTACCGGGGACAGGCCCTCGGGGAGCAGTTCTTC.

V is TRBV20-1 and J is TRBJ2-3, with a weak D call TRBD2 (6 bases). This CDR3 is built from 14 residues. Trimming left V 6 bases short and J 2 bases short, with 15 bases between. Germline-derived CDR1 and CDR2 are DFQATT and SNEGSKA (reference sequence). DNA for the CDR3: TGCAGTGCGGAGGGACCCAGGGCCACAGATACGCAGTATTTT. The encoded protein is CSAEGPRATDTQYF.

V is TRBV29-1 and J is TRBJ2-1; 8 bases line up with TRBD1. This CDR3 region has 12 residues. Germline values: CDR1 SQVTM, CDR2 ANQGSEA. Losses at the gene ends were 7 bases for V and 7 bases for J; bases not matched to a gene: 6. CDR3: CSARTGMNEQFF. The CDR3 DNA is TGCAGCGCTCGGACAGGGATGAATGAGCAGTTCTTC.

V is TRBV7-3 and J is TRBJ2-6, with D possibly being TRBD1 (6 bases). The germline V gene has CDR1 SGHTA and CDR2 FQGTGA. The CDR3 spans 17 residues. V was clipped by 0 bases and J by 1 base, with 10 bases between them. The CDR3 DNA reads as TGTGCCAGCAGCTTAACGCCCCAGGGGTCTGGGGCCAACGTCCTGACTTTC. Its translation is CASSLTPQGSGANVLTF.

V is TRBV6-6 and J is TRBJ2-1, with D possibly being TRBD2 (5 bases). The germline V and J ends were trimmed by 2 bases and 5 bases, with 16 bases remaining between them. The CDR3 length is 16 residues. The V gene's germline CDR1 is MNHNY and CDR2 SVGAGI (reference sequence). The CDR3 DNA follows: TGTGCCAGCAGTTACACAATCGTAGGGCGGGACAATGAGCAGTTCTTC. As protein: CASSYTIVGRDNEQFF.

With regard to this clonotype: An end of the junction does not agree with germline; a read error may underlie this. The rearrangement joins TRBV27 to TRBJ1-2; D remains ambiguous. The CDR3 has 13 residues. The germline V gene encodes CDR1 MNHEY and CDR2 SMNVEV (reference sequence). CDR3 loop: CASSNRANYGHTF. The DNA of the CDR3 is TGTGCCAGCAGTAACCGGGCAAACTATGGCCACACCTTC.

As regards this clonotype: At one end, the junction sequence differs from germline, possibly due to a read error. The chain employs TRBV7-7 and TRBJ2-7; 8 nucleotides match TRBD1. This CDR3 is built from 14 residues. Germline lookup yields CDR1 SSHAT and CDR2 FNYEAQ (reference sequence). For the CDR3, the DNA is TGTGCTAGCAGCCCCGGACAGGGTGTGGGCGAGCAGTACTTC. Protein product: CASSPGQGVGEQYF.

The gene calls are TRBV29-1 and TRBJ2-1; 9 positions agree with TRBD2. The CDR3 loop spans 17 amino acids. Unmatched junction bases numbered 15, after V lost 3 bases and J lost 6 bases. Germline CDR1 SQVTM, CDR2 ANQGSEA. The DNA of the CDR3 is TGCAGCGTTGAGATTGGGGTTCGGCGGGGGGGGGCCAATGAGCAGTTCTTC. Translating it yields CSVEIGVRRGGANEQFF.

V is TRBV25-1 and J is TRBJ2-1, with a possible D match to TRBD2 (5 bases). The V and J ends lost 2 bases and 5 bases respectively, with 19 bases between them. Germline CDR1 and CDR2: MGHDK and SYGVNS. The CDR3 runs to 17 residues. CDR3 in amino acids: CASSEGWQAGMDNEQFF. CDR3 coding DNA: TGTGCCAGCAGTGAAGGCTGGCAGGCGGGCATGGACAATGAGCAGTTCTTC.

This clonotype has a handful of counts. This chain connects TRBV6-2 or TRBV6-3 to TRBJ2-7; the D gene is possibly TRBD1 (7 bases). V was cut by 6 bases and J by 1 base, with 16 bases left in between. The CDR3 totals 15 residues. Germline V lookup: CDR1 MNHEY, CDR2 SVGEGT. CDR3 nucleotides: TGTGCCAGCAGGCCCAGGGGGGCTCCATCCTACGAGCAGTACTTC. Its protein product is CASRPRGAPSYEQYF.

This clonotype was counted a few times. This chain links TRBV29-1 with TRBJ2-3; TRBD2 matches 7 bases. Per the germline V gene, CDR1 is SQVTM and CDR2 is ANQGSEA. CDR3 size: 14 residues. V lost 1 base to trimming and J lost 4 bases; unmatched junction nucleotides: 5. CDR3 residues: CSVEGGGWSDTQYF. In DNA, the CDR3 is TGCAGCGTTGAAGGGGGGGGATGGTCAGATACGCAGTATTTT.

This rearrangement joins TRBV11-2 to TRBJ2-4; no clear D. The germline V gene has CDR1 SGHAT and CDR2 FQNNGV. The V end was cut by 5 bases, the J end by 9 bases, with 11 bases between. The CDR3 length is 12 residues. For the CDR3, the DNA is TGTGCCAGCAGCCCCGGTGGAAGCATTCAGTACTTC. Translating gives CASSPGGSIQYF.

The CDR3 protein is CASQTGRDTEAFF. The CDR3 DNA sequence: TGTGCCAGTCAGACAGGGAGGGACACTGAAGCTTTCTTT. V and J are TRBV7-3 and TRBJ1-1; 7 bases map to TRBD1. The germline V gene has CDR1 SGHTA and CDR2 FQGTGA. The CDR3 contains 13 residues. J was trimmed by 3 bases and V by 9 bases; bases with no gene match: 7.

The CDR3 spells CAGGGGGASNEQYF. The CDR3 DNA sequence: TGCGCCGGCGGGGGCGGGGGGGCTTCCAATGAGCAGTACTTC. The rearrangement joins TRBV5-1 to TRBJ2-5; 9 bases map to TRBD2. The germline V gene has CDR1 SGHRS and CDR2 YFSETQ. The V gene end was trimmed by 10 bases and the J gene end by 11 bases; junction bases not matched to a gene: 18. This CDR3 is built from 14 residues.

V usage is TRBV28 and J usage is TRBJ1-2, with D possibly TRBD1 on 5 matching bases. Germline-derived CDR1 and CDR2 are MDHEN and SYDVKM. The CDR3 totals 17 residues. Trimming stripped 7 bases from V and 2 bases from J, with 23 bases between. The DNA for the CDR3 is TGTGCCAGCACCTCTAAGGTGGAGGCAGGGTGGAACTATGGCTACACCTTC. It is translated as CASTSKVEAGWNYGYTF.

The chain carries TRBV28 and TRBJ1-2; 8 nucleotides line up with TRBD1. Trimming removed 5 bases from V and 3 bases from J; junction bases left unmatched: 8. Germline V gene sequence: CDR1 MDHEN, CDR2 SYDVKM. The CDR3 covers 15 residues. CDR3 residues: CASSSAGTGYYGYTF. In nucleotides, the CDR3 is TGTGCCAGCAGTAGCGCCGGGACAGGCTACTATGGCTACACCTTC.